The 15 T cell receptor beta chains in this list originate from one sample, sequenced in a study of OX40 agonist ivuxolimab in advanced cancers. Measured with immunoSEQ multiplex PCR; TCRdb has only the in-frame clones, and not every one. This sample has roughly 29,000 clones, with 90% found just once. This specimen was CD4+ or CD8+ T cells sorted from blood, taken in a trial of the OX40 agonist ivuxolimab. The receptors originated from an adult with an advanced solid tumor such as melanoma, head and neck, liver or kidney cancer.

The CDR3, as DNA: TGTGCCAGCAGCCCCCCGCGCGGGGGCGAGCAGTACTTC. It specifies CASSPPRGGEQYF. The V and J genes are TRBV5-4 and TRBJ2-7; 7 bases fit TRBD2. CDR3 length equals 13 residues. The V gene's germline CDR1 is SGHNT and CDR2 YYREEE (reference sequence). V lost 4 bases to trimming and J lost 6 bases; unmatched junction nucleotides: 7. The whole variable domain, filled in from reference TRBV5-4 and TRBJ2-7, reads ETGVTQSPTHLIKTRGQQVTLRCSSQSGHNTVSWYQQALGQGPQFIFQYYREEENGRGNFPPRFSGLQFPNYSSELNVNALELDDSALYLCASSPPRGGEQYFGPGTRLTVT.

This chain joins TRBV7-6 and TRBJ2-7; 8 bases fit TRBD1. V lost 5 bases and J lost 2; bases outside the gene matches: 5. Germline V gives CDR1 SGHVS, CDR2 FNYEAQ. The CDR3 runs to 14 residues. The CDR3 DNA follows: TGTGCCAGCAGCCCGTACAGGGGGGCCTACGAGCAGTACTTC. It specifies CASSPYRGAYEQYF.

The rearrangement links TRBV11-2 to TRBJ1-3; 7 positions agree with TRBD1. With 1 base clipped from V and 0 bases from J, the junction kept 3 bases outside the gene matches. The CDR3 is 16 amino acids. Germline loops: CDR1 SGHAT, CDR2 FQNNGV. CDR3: CASSLGQGLSGNTIYF. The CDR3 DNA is TGTGCCAGCAGCTTAGGACAGGGCCTCTCTGGAAACACCATATATTTT.

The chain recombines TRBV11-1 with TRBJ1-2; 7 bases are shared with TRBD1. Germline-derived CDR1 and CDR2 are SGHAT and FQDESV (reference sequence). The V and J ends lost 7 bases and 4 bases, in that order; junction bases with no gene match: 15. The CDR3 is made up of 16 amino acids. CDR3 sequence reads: CASTFSGTAEFYGYTF. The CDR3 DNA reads TGTGCCAGCACCTTTAGCGGGACAGCCGAATTCTATGGCTACACCTTC.

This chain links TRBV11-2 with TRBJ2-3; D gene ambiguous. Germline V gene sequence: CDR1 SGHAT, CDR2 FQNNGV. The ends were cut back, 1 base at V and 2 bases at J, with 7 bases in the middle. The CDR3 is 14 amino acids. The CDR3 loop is CASSLVRATDTQYF. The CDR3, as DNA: TGTGCCAGCAGCTTAGTTCGGGCCACAGATACGCAGTATTTT.

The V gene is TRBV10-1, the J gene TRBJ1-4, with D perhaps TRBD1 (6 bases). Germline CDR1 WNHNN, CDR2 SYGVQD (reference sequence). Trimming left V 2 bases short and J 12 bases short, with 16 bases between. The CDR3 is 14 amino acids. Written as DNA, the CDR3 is TGCGCCAGCAGTGAGGACCCCAGGCCAGGGGAACTGTTTTTT. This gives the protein CASSEDPRPGELFF.

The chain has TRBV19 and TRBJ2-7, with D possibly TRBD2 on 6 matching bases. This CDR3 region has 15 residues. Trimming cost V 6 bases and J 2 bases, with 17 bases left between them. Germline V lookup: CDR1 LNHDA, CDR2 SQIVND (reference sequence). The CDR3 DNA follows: TGTGCCAGTAGCCACCCGTTGGGGGGAACCTACGAGCAGTACTTC. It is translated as CASSHPLGGTYEQYF. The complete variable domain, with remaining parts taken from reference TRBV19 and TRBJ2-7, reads DGGITQSPKYLFRKEGQNVTLSCEQNLNHDAMYWYRQDPGQGLRLIYYSQIVNDFQKGDIAEGYSVSREKKESFPLTVTSAQKNPTAFYLCASSHPLGGTYEQYFGPGTRLTVT.

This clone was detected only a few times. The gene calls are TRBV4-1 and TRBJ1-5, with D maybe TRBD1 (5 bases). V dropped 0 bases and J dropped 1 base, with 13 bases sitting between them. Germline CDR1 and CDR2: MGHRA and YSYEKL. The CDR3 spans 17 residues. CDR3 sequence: CASSQDGNRLSNQPQHF. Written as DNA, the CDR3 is TGCGCCAGCAGCCAAGATGGCAACAGGTTAAGCAATCAGCCCCAGCATTTT.

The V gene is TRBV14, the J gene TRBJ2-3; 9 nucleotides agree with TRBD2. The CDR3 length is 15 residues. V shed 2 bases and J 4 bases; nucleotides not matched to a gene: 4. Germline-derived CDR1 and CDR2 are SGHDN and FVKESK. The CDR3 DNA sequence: TGTGCCAGCAGCCAACTAGCGGGGTATTCAGATACGCAGTATTTT. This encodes CASSQLAGYSDTQYF.

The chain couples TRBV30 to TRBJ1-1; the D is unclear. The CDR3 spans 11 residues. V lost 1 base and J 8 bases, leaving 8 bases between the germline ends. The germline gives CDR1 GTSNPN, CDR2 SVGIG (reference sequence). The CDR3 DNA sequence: TGTGCCTGGAGTGATTTAGGCGAAGCTTTCTTT. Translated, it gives CAWSDLGEAFF.

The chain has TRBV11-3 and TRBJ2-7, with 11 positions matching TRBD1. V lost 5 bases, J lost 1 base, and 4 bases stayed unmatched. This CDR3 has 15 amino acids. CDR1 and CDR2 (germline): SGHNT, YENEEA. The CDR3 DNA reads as TGTGCCAGCAGCCAAGGGACAGGGGGGTCCTACGAGCAGTACTTC. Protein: CASSQGTGGSYEQYF.

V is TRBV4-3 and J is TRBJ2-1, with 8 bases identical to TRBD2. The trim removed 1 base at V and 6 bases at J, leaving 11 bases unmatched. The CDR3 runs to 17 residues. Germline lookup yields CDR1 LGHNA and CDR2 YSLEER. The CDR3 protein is CASSQGMALAEGNEQFF. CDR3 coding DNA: TGCGCCAGCAGCCAAGGGATGGCACTAGCGGAGGGCAATGAGCAGTTCTTC.

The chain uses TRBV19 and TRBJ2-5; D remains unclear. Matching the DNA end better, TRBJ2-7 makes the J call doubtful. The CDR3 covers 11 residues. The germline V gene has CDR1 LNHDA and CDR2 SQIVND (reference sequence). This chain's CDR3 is CASRDRYEQYF. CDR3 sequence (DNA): TGTGCCAGTAGGGACCGATACGAGCAGTACTTC.

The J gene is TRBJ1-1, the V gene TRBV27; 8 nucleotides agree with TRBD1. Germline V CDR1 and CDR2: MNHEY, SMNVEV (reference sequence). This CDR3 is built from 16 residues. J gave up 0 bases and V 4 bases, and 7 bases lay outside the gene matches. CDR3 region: CASSYRTGTMNTEAFF. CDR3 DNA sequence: TGTGCCAGCAGTTACCGGACAGGGACCATGAACACTGAAGCTTTCTTT.

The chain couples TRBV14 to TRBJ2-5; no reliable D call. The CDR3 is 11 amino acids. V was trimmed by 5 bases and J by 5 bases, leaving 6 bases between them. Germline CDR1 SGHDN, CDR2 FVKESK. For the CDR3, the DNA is TGTGCCAGCAGCGCTTATGAGACCCAGTACTTC. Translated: CASSAYETQYF.